This T cell receptor beta chain was found in a study of control samples from healthy donors and cancer patients. Sequencing used immunoSEQ multiplex PCR; TCRdb keeps in-frame clones, though not all of them. The table includes 95,000 to 150,000 clones, more than 85% detected once. This clone was recorded only once. Germline values: CDR1 SGHRS, CDR2 YFSETQ. Germline trimming cut 4 bases from V and 4 bases from J; bases unmatched to any gene: 5. The CDR3 sequence is 15 residues long. This rearrangement joins TRBV5-1 to TRBJ2-3; TRBD2 agrees at 11 bases. Sequencing input: blood. The sequence was obtained from a young man in good health. CDR3: CASSRTLAGADTQYF. The CDR3 nucleotides are TGCGCCAGCAGCCGCACACTAGCGGGAGCAGATACGCAGTATTTT.